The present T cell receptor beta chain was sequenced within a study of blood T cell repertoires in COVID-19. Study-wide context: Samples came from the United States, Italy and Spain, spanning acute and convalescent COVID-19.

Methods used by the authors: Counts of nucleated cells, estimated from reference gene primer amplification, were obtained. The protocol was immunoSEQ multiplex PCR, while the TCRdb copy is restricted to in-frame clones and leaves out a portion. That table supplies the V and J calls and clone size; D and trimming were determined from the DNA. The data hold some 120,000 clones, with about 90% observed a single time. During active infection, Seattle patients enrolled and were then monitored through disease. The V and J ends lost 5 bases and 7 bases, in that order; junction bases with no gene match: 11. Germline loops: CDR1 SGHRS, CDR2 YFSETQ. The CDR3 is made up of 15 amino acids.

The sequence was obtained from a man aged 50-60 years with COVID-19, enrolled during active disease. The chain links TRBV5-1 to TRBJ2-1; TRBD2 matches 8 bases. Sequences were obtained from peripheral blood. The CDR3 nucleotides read TGCGCCAGCAGTCTAGCGGGCGCGCTTAGTAATGAGCAGTTCTTC. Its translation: CASSLAGALSNEQFF.